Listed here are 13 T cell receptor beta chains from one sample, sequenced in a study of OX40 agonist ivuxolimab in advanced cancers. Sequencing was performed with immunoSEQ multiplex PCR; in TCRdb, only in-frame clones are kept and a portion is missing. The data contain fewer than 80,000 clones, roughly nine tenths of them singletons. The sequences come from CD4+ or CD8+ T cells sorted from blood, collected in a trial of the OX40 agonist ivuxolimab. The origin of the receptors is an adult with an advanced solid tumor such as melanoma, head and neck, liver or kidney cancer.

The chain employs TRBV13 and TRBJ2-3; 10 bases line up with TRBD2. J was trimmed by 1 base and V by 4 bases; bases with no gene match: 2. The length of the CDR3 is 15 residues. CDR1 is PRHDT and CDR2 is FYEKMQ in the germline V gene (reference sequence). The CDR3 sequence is CASSSGTSGTDTQYF. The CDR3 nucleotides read TGTGCCAGCAGCTCCGGGACTAGCGGCACAGATACGCAGTATTTT.

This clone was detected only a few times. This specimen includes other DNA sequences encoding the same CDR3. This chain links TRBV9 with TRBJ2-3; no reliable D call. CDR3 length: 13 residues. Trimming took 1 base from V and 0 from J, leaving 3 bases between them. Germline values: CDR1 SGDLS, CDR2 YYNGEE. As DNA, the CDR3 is TGTGCCAGCAGCGTATCTAGCACAGATACGCAGTATTTT. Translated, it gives CASSVSSTDTQYF.

The CDR3 DNA sequence: TGTGCCAGTAGTACCGACAGGGAGGGGCCGGGCTCCTACGAGCAGTACTTC. Translating it yields CASSTDREGPGSYEQYF. The J gene is TRBJ2-7, the V gene TRBV19; either TRBD1 or TRBD2 may supply D (7 bases each). Germline assignment: CDR1 LNHDA and CDR2 SQIVND (reference sequence). The length of the CDR3 is 17 residues. V lost 4 bases and J 0 bases, leaving 19 bases between the germline ends.

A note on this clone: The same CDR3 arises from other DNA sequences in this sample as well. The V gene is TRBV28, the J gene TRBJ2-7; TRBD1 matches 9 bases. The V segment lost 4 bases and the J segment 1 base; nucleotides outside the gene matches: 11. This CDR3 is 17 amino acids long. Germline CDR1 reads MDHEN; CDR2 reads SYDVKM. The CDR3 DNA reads TGTGCCAGCAGTTCCCCGCTTCCGGGACAGGGATCCTACGAGCAGTACTTC. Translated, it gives CASSSPLPGQGSYEQYF.

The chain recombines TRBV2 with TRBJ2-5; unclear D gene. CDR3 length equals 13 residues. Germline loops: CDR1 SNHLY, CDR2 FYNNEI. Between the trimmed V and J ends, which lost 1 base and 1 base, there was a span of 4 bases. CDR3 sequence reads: CASSEGSQETQYF. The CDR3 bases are TGTGCCAGCAGTGAAGGGTCCCAAGAGACCCAGTACTTC.

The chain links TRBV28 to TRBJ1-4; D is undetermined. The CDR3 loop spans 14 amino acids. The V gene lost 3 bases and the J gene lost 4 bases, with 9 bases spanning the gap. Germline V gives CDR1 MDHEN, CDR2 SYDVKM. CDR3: CASSLSGYNEKLFF. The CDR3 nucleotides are TGTGCCAGCAGTTTGTCGGGTTATAATGAAAAACTGTTTTTT. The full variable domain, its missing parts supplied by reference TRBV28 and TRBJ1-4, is DVKVTQSSRYLVKRTGEKVFLECVQDMDHENMFWYRQDPGLGLRLIYFSYDVKMKEKGDIPEGYSVSREKKERFSLILESASTNQTSMYLCASSLSGYNEKLFFGSGTQLSVL.

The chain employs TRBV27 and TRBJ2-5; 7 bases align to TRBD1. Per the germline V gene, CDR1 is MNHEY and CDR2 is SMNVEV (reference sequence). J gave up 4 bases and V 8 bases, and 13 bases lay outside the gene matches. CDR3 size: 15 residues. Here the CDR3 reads CASGEGARVGETQYF. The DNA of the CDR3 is TGTGCCAGCGGAGAGGGGGCGAGGGTGGGAGAGACCCAGTACTTC.

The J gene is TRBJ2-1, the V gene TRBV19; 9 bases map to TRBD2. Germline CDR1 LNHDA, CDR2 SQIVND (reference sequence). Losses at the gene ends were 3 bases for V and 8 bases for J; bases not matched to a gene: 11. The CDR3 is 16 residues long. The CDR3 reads CASSIFAGGPTDEQFF. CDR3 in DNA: TGTGCCAGTAGTATTTTCGCGGGAGGGCCTACGGATGAGCAGTTCTTC.

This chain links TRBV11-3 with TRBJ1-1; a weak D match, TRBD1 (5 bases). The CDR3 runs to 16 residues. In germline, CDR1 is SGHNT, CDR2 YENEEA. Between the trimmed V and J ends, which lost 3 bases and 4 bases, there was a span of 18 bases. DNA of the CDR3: TGTGCCAGCAGCTTTCATCCGGGGACGAGGCGCACTGAAGCTTTCTTT. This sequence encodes CASSFHPGTRRTEAFF.

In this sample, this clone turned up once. This CDR3 is CASSLAVIEQFF. The DNA of the CDR3 is TGTGCCAGCAGCTTAGCGGTAATTGAGCAGTTCTTC. This chain joins TRBV7-8 and TRBJ2-1; D gene ambiguous. There are 12 residues in the CDR3. The V gene lost 0 bases and the J gene lost 9 bases, with 6 bases spanning the gap. Germline loops: CDR1 SGHVS, CDR2 FQNEAQ. Full variable domain (missing parts from reference TRBV7-8 and TRBJ2-1): GAGVSQSPRYKVAKRGQDVALRCDPISGHVSLFWYQQALGQGPEFLTYFQNEAQLDKSGLPSDRFFAERPEGSVSTLKIQRTQQEDSAVYLCASSLAVIEQFFGPGTRLTVL.

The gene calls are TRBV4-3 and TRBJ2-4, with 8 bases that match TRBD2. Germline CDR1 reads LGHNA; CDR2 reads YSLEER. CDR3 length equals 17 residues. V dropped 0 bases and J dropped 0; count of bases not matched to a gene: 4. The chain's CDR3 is CASSQDTSGLAKNIQYF. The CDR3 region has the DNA TGCGCCAGCAGCCAAGACACTAGCGGTCTAGCCAAAAACATTCAGTACTTC.

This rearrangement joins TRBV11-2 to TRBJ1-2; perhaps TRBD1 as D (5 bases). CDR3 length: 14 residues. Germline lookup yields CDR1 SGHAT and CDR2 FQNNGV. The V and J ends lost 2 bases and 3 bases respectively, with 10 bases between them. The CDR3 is CASSLRGNHYGYTF. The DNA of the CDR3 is TGTGCCAGCAGCTTAAGGGGAAACCACTATGGCTACACCTTC. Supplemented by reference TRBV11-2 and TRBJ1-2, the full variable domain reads EAGVAQSPRYKIIEKRQSVAFWCNPISGHATLYWYQQILGQGPKLLIQFQNNGVVDDSQLPKDRFSAERLKGVDSTLKIQPAKLEDSAVYLCASSLRGNHYGYTFGSGTRLTVV.

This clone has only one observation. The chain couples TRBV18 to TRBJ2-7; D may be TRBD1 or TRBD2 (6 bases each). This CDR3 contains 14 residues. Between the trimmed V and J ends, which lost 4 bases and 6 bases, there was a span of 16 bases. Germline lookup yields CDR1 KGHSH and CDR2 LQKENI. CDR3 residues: CASSLGGDSSEQYF. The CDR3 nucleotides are TGTGCCAGCTCACTCGGGGGCGACAGTTCCGAGCAGTACTTC. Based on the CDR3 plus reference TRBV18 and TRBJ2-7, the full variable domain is NAGVMQNPRHLVRRRGQEARLRCSPMKGHSHVYWYRQLPEEGLKFMVYLQKENIIDESGMPKERFSAEFPKEGPSILRIQQVVRGDSAAYFCASSLGGDSSEQYFGPGTRLTVT.